This T cell receptor beta chain is drawn from a study of shared clonotypes between healthy human individuals. Study-wide points: How much donors shared clonotypes was expected to be affected by sequencing depth.

CDR3 length: 14 residues. The germline gives CDR1 SNHLY, CDR2 FYNNEI. V lost 7 bases and J lost 9; bases outside the gene matches: 8. Method: immunoSEQ multiplex PCR; TCRdb's copy keeps in-frame clones and lacks some. This sample carries about half a million clones, more than 75% of them seen once, and the ten largest clones take about 12%. This clone was recorded only once. No antigen is known for it. The rearrangement links TRBV2 to TRBJ1-6, with 8 bases aligning to TRBD1. This receptor was identified in a middle-aged woman in good health. Some clones in this sample may be carry-over from other donors' samples. The sequenced material came from PBMCs. As DNA, the CDR3 is TGTGCCAGCAAGGAGGGTACAGGGGGTTCACCCCTCCACTTT. Residues: CASKEGTGGSPLHF. Drawing the rest from reference TRBV2 and TRBJ1-6, the complete variable domain is EPEVTQTPSHQVTQMGQEVILRCVPISNHLYFYWYRQILGQKVEFLVSFYNNEISEKSEIFDDQFSVERPDGSNFTLKIRSTKLEDSAMYFCASKEGTGGSPLHFGNGTRLTVT.